This entry lists 4 T cell receptor beta chains sequenced from one sample in a study of high-grade serous ovarian cancer treatment subgroups. Sequencing used immunoSEQ multiplex PCR; TCRdb keeps in-frame clones, though not all of them. The sample has about 16,000 clones; roughly 70% are singletons. The tumor samples were collected prior to definitive surgery or chemotherapy. The sample taken for sequencing was tumor tissue. Source of these receptors: a human donor with high-grade serous ovarian cancer.

The chain employs TRBV5-6 and TRBJ1-5; D is possibly TRBD1 (5 bases). This CDR3 is built from 15 residues. CDR1 and CDR2 from the germline V gene are SGHDT and YYEEEE. V gave up 0 bases and J gave up 2 bases, with 9 bases separating them. CDR3: CASSLGGRGNQPQHF. The CDR3 nucleotides read TGTGCCAGCAGCTTGGGGGGCAGGGGCAATCAGCCCCAGCATTTT.

The V and J genes are TRBV7-2 and TRBJ2-7; a weak D match, TRBD1 (6 bases). The CDR3 is 13 amino acids. Germline loops: CDR1 SGHTA, CDR2 FQGNSA. V shed 0 bases and J shed 8 bases, with 11 bases lying between them. CDR3: CASSLASRDKQYF. Here the CDR3 DNA reads TGTGCCAGCAGCTTAGCTAGCAGGGACAAGCAGTACTTC.

The chain links TRBV6-6 to TRBJ1-2; a weak D match, TRBD1 (6 bases). Trimming removed 6 bases at V and 4 bases at J, with 15 bases between. Per germline, CDR1 MNHNY and CDR2 SVGAGI (reference sequence). The CDR3 is 14 residues long. The CDR3 loop is CASSSAGDFYGYTF. For the CDR3, the DNA is TGTGCCAGCAGCTCTGCAGGGGATTTCTATGGCTACACCTTC.

The V and J genes are TRBV4-2 and TRBJ2-1; 9 nucleotides match TRBD2. V gave up 0 bases and J gave up 4 bases; unmatched junction bases: 4. In germline, CDR1 is LGHNA, CDR2 YNFKEQ. This CDR3 is 16 amino acids long. The CDR3 loop is CASSQEAGGRYNEQFF. The DNA of the CDR3 is TGTGCCAGCAGCCAAGAGGCGGGGGGGCGGTACAATGAGCAGTTCTTC.